The next 29 T cell receptor beta chains were all read from a single sample in a study of identical twins (dated by TCRdb to the mid-2010s). Library prep was done by 5' RACE. The reads were generated on an Illumina HiSeq 2000. Using fastp trimming at Q25 and MiXCR clonotype assembly, TCRdb reanalyzed the public sequencing data and kept in-frame beta chains. Records with the same CDR3 protein are collapsed into one entry carrying the most frequent genes and DNA. In this sample the table shows hundreds of thousands of distinct CDR3 sequences, approximately 6.1% of which occur a single time. The top ten constitute 1.5% to 2% of the sample. Sequencing used naive T cells sorted from blood. Read against the paper, the sample's cell subset or site label means: cells isolated with a human naive T-cell isolation kit. These receptors all come from a man between 18 and 35 years old in good health.

This clonotype was counted many times. V is TRBV10-2 and J is TRBJ2-3, with D hard to call. Germline CDR1 reads WSHSY; CDR2 reads SAAADI. Trimming left V 6 bases short and J 4 bases short, with 14 bases between. The CDR3 covers 14 residues. DNA of the CDR3: TGCGCCAGCAGAGCCGCCTTAGTTGCAGATACGCAGTATTTT. This sequence encodes CASRAALVADTQYF.

In its sample, this clonotype was seen many times. The rearrangement uses TRBV25-1 and TRBJ1-2; D unclear. The germline V gene encodes CDR1 MGHDK and CDR2 SYGVNS. V lost 1 base and J lost 3, with 6 bases in between. This CDR3 is built from 13 residues. CDR3 loop: CASSESAHYGYTF. DNA of the CDR3: TGTGCCAGCAGTGAATCGGCCCACTATGGCTACACCTTC.

In its sample, this clonotype was seen many times. The rearrangement links TRBV10-3 to TRBJ2-7; TRBD1 agrees at 9 bases. The junction had 3 bases not matched to a gene; V was cut back by 4 bases and J by 2 bases. Per germline, CDR1 ENHRY and CDR2 SYGVKD. CDR3 size: 14 residues. CDR3 bases: TGTGCCATCAGTGGCGGGACAGGGACCTACGAGCAGTACTTC. Translation gives CAISGGTGTYEQYF.

The table lists this clonotype with many counts. The CDR3 nucleotides read TGTGCCAGCAGTTTGGGATGGACAGGGATGAACTATGGCTACACCTTC. It specifies CASSLGWTGMNYGYTF. This chain joins TRBV12-3 or TRBV12-4 and TRBJ1-2; TRBD1 matches at 8 bases. The CDR3 has 16 residues. V lost 3 bases and J lost 2; bases outside the gene matches: 8.

This clonotype appeared a few times. The rearrangement uses TRBV5-1 and TRBJ2-2, with D possibly matching TRBD1 (5 bases). The CDR3 is 15 residues long. V lost 4 bases and J lost 1, with 11 bases in between. Looked up from germline, CDR1 is SGHRS and CDR2 is YFSETQ. As DNA, the CDR3 is TGCGCCAGCAGCACGGCAGGGTGGAACACCGGGGAGCTGTTTTTT. This sequence encodes CASSTAGWNTGELFF.

The J gene is TRBJ2-7, the V gene TRBV13, with D perhaps TRBD2 (5 bases). The CDR3 extends over 14 amino acids. Per germline, CDR1 PRHDT and CDR2 FYEKMQ (reference sequence). Trimming took 4 bases from V and 2 from J, leaving 12 bases between them. The CDR3 spells CASSSFGETYEQYF. DNA for the CDR3: TGTGCCAGCAGCTCCTTCGGGGAAACCTACGAGCAGTACTTC. Drawing the rest from reference TRBV13 and TRBJ2-7, the complete variable domain is AAGVIQSPRHLIKEKRETATLKCYPIPRHDTVYWYQQGPGQDPQFLISFYEKMQSDKGSIPDRFSAQQFSDYHSELNMSSLELGDSALYFCASSSFGETYEQYFGPGTRLTVT.

The table lists this clonotype with many counts. The V and J genes are TRBV29-1 and TRBJ2-5; TRBD2 is a possible D gene (5 bases). The V end was cut by 7 bases, the J end by 3 bases, with 12 bases between. The CDR3 is 12 residues long. Germline CDR1 and CDR2: SQVTM and ANQGSEA. The chain's CDR3 is CSEGPGKETQYF. In DNA, the CDR3 is TGCAGCGAGGGTCCGGGGAAAGAGACCCAGTACTTC.

In this sample, this clonotype turned up a few times. The rearrangement uses TRBV12-3 or TRBV12-4 and TRBJ2-7; 10 bases line up with TRBD1. This CDR3 spans 14 amino acids. The J segment lost 3 bases and the V segment lost 5 bases, leaving 4 bases of the junction unmatched. CDR3 loop: CASSGTGAVYEQYF. CDR3 sequence (DNA): TGTGCCAGCAGTGGGACAGGGGCTGTCTACGAGCAGTACTTC.

The chain has TRBV5-6 and TRBJ2-1; D remains ambiguous. V lost 2 bases, J lost 1 base, and 10 bases lay in between. Germline CDR1 reads SGHDT; CDR2 reads YYEEEE. The CDR3 loop spans 15 amino acids. This chain's CDR3 is CASSFTVQSYNEQFF. The DNA for the CDR3 is TGTGCCAGCAGCTTTACGGTACAGTCCTACAATGAGCAGTTCTTC.

The genes are TRBV20-1 and TRBJ2-7; TRBD2 agrees at 8 bases. The germline gives CDR1 DFQATT, CDR2 SNEGSKA (reference sequence). V was clipped by 5 bases and J by 3 bases; unmatched bases: 6. CDR3 length: 13 residues. Here the CDR3 DNA reads TGCAGTGCTGGAGCGGGGGTAAACTACGAGCAGTACTTC. Its protein product is CSAGAGVNYEQYF.

In this sample, this clonotype turned up a few times. The V gene is TRBV30, the J gene TRBJ2-7, with 7 bases aligning to TRBD1. The CDR3 totals 14 residues. Unmatched junction bases numbered 8, after V lost 4 bases and J lost 2 bases. Germline CDR1 reads GTSNPN; CDR2 reads SVGIG (reference sequence). As DNA, the CDR3 is TGTGCCTGGACCCCGGGACAGAGAACCTACGAGCAGTACTTC. Its translation is CAWTPGQRTYEQYF.

Ten or more counts support this clonotype. CDR3 protein: CASSTGTRKVGEQYF. The CDR3 region has the DNA TGTGCCAGCAGCACCGGGACTAGAAAAGTTGGCGAGCAGTACTTC. The V call is TRBV5-6, the J call TRBJ2-7, with 8 bases that match TRBD2. The CDR3 is made up of 15 amino acids. V was clipped by 4 bases and J by 6 bases; unmatched bases: 12. Germline CDR1 is SGHDT and CDR2 is YYEEEE.

The chain links TRBV20-1 to TRBJ2-7, with TRBD2 matching over 7 bases. This CDR3 contains 16 residues. Germline V CDR1 and CDR2: DFQATT, SNEGSKA (reference sequence). The V and J ends lost 0 bases and 5 bases, in that order; junction bases with no gene match: 13. In nucleotides, the CDR3 is TGCAGTGCTAGAGATGTGAATAGCGGGCCCTGGGACGAGCAGTACTTC. Translation gives CSARDVNSGPWDEQYF.

V gene TRBV11-3 combines with J gene TRBJ2-2; no clear D. This CDR3 is built from 16 residues. Germline assignment: CDR1 SGHNT and CDR2 YENEEA. Trimming removed 0 bases from V and 4 bases from J, with 12 bases in between. The CDR3 loop reads CASSLDLVTSTGELFF. CDR3 coding DNA: TGTGCCAGCAGCTTAGATCTTGTGACCTCCACCGGGGAGCTGTTTTTT.

This clonotype was recorded at least ten times. The rearrangement joins TRBV12-3 or TRBV12-4 to TRBJ2-5, with unresolved D. The CDR3 loop spans 15 amino acids. Trimming shortened V by 0 bases and J by 2 bases, and 10 bases separated the two germline ends. Here the CDR3 reads CASSLALGQQETQYF. The DNA for the CDR3 is TGTGCCAGCAGTTTAGCCCTCGGGCAGCAAGAGACCCAGTACTTC.

This clonotype appeared many times. The V and J genes are TRBV29-1 and TRBJ2-1; TRBD1 agrees at 8 bases. This CDR3 spans 15 amino acids. Germline V lookup: CDR1 SQVTM, CDR2 ANQGSEA. The junction had 12 bases not matched to a gene; V was cut back by 5 bases and J by 6 bases. CDR3 sequence reads: CSVITGGSLGNEQFF. As DNA, the CDR3 is TGCAGCGTTATTACAGGGGGTTCGTTAGGCAATGAGCAGTTCTTC.

The sample holds many counts of this clonotype. The chain carries TRBV6-6 and TRBJ2-4; either TRBD1 or TRBD2 may supply D (6 bases each). CDR3 length: 10 amino acids. Germline-derived CDR1 and CDR2 are MNHNY and SVGAGI (reference sequence). Trimming took off 9 bases at V and 15 bases at J, with 15 bases between the two ends. The DNA for the CDR3 is TGTGCCAGTTTCACAGGGACTCTGTACTTC. This codes for CASFTGTLYF.

This clonotype was observed a few times. DNA for the CDR3: TGCAGTGCTAGAGTTCCGGACGGATACCAAGAGACCCAGTACTTC. This gives the protein CSARVPDGYQETQYF. V gene TRBV20-1 combines with J gene TRBJ2-5; D is unclear. V was pared by 1 base and J by 0 bases, with 12 bases between. CDR1 and CDR2 from the germline V gene are DFQATT and SNEGSKA (reference sequence). CDR3 size: 15 residues.

This clonotype was seen many times. The chain joins TRBV6-1 to TRBJ1-5; 9 positions agree with TRBD1. The germline V gene encodes CDR1 MNHNS and CDR2 SASEGT. This CDR3 has 15 amino acids. Trimming cost V 6 bases and J 2 bases; bases outside gene matches: 5. The CDR3 spells CASSQRQGGNQPQHF. CDR3 in DNA: TGTGCCAGCAGCCAAAGACAGGGGGGCAATCAGCCCCAGCATTTT.

This clonotype has more than one count but fewer than ten. V and J are TRBV11-2 and TRBJ2-3, with TRBD2 matching over 8 bases. The junction had 19 bases not matched to a gene; V was cut back by 8 bases and J by 0 bases. Germline values: CDR1 SGHAT, CDR2 FQNNGV. The CDR3 is 19 amino acids. The CDR3 protein is CASGGGSGGQLLSTDTQYF. The DNA for the CDR3 is TGTGCCAGCGGGGGAGGATCGGGAGGGCAACTTCTAAGCACAGATACGCAGTATTTT.

This clonotype was counted between two and nine times. CDR3 in DNA: TGTGCCAGCAGCTCCGGCGGGGTATCCTACGAGCAGTACTTC. Its protein product is CASSSGGVSYEQYF. The rearrangement links TRBV7-9 to TRBJ2-7; perhaps TRBD2 as D (6 bases). Germline lookup yields CDR1 SEHNR and CDR2 FQNEAQ (reference sequence). The CDR3 runs 14 residues. The V and J ends lost 4 bases and 1 base respectively, with 11 bases between them.

This clonotype was observed a few times. The chain has TRBV4-2 and TRBJ2-2, with TRBD2 identical over 7 bases. From germline, CDR1 is LGHNA and CDR2 YNFKEQ. The trim removed 0 bases at V and 0 bases at J, leaving 4 bases unmatched. The CDR3 sequence is 17 residues long. The DNA for the CDR3 is TGTGCCAGCAGCCAAGATACCCTAGCGGCGAACACCGGGGAGCTGTTTTTT. This encodes CASSQDTLAANTGELFF.

This clonotype was detected only a few times. This chain uses TRBV28 with TRBJ1-3; no reliable D call. The ends were cut back, 6 bases at V and 0 bases at J, with 15 bases in the middle. Germline CDR1 and CDR2: MDHEN and SYDVKM. This CDR3 comprises 16 residues. CDR3 sequence (DNA): TGTGCCAGCAGACTACCGGACCGCCGCTCTGGAAACACCATATATTTT. Translating it yields CASRLPDRRSGNTIYF.

This clonotype has at least ten counts. The chain has TRBV5-5 and TRBJ1-6, with 9 bases aligning to TRBD1. The CDR3 contains 15 residues. V gave up 4 bases and J gave up 6 bases; unmatched junction bases: 5. Germline V CDR1 and CDR2: SGHKS, YYEKEE (reference sequence). Here the CDR3 DNA reads TGTGCCAGCAGCCCGATACAGGGGGCTAATTCACCCCTCCACTTT. Amino acids: CASSPIQGANSPLHF. Full variable domain (outside the CDR3, taken from reference TRBV5-5 and TRBJ1-6): DAGVTQSPTHLIKTRGQQVTLRCSPISGHKSVSWYQQVLGQGPQFIFQYYEKEERGRGNFPDRFSARQFPNYSSELNVNALLLGDSALYLCASSPIQGANSPLHFGNGTRLTVT.

This sequence joins TRBV12-3 or TRBV12-4 and TRBJ2-5; 10 nucleotides align to TRBD2. This CDR3 has 15 amino acids. V lost 3 bases, J lost 2 bases, and 3 bases stayed unmatched. The CDR3 nucleotides are TGTGCCAGCAGTTTCAGACTAGCGGGTCAAGAGACCCAGTACTTC. This gives the protein CASSFRLAGQETQYF.

This clonotype was seen repeatedly, ten times or more. The chain joins TRBV20-1 to TRBJ2-5, with TRBD2 matching over 9 bases. Per germline, CDR1 DFQATT and CDR2 SNEGSKA (reference sequence). The ends lost 6 bases at V and 6 bases at J; junction bases unmatched: 14. This CDR3 has 15 amino acids. The CDR3: CSAPPRGGRGQTQYF. The CDR3 region has the DNA TGCAGTGCCCCTCCCCGAGGCGGGAGGGGACAGACCCAGTACTTC.

In its sample, this clonotype was seen a few times. CDR3 DNA sequence: TGTGCCAGCAGCCAAGATAGGCAGCAAGAGACCCAGTACTTC. It translates to CASSQDRQQETQYF. The gene calls are TRBV4-2 and TRBJ2-5; D gene uncertain. CDR1 and CDR2 (germline): LGHNA, YNFKEQ. The V end lost 0 bases, the J end lost 2 bases, and 7 bases lay between the germline ends. The CDR3 has 14 residues.

To note about this clonotype: It may be a read error: a sequence one base away is much more abundant. This sequence joins TRBV11-2 and TRBJ2-5, with D possibly TRBD1 on 6 matching bases. The CDR3 consists of 14 residues. V shed 4 bases and J shed 1 base, with 10 bases lying between them. Germline CDR1 SGHAT, CDR2 FQNNGV. The CDR3: CASSWMGAQETQYF. The CDR3 bases are TGTGCCAGCAGCTGGATGGGGGCCCAAGAGACCCAGTACTTC.

This clonotype was seen once. The V call is TRBV7-8, the J call TRBJ2-3; no clear D gene. The CDR3 runs 16 residues. V was clipped by 3 bases and J by 10 bases, with 23 bases between them. CDR1 SGHVS and CDR2 FQNEAQ come from the germline V gene. The CDR3 region is CASSFRRAAGGKPQYF. For the CDR3, the DNA is TGTGCCAGCAGCTTCCGACGGGCCGCAGGCGGAAAACCGCAGTATTTT. The whole variable domain, remainder taken from reference TRBV7-8 and TRBJ2-3, is GAGVSQSPRYKVAKRGQDVALRCDPISGHVSLFWYQQALGQGPEFLTYFQNEAQLDKSGLPSDRFFAERPEGSVSTLKIQRTQQEDSAVYLCASSFRRAAGGKPQYFGPGTRLTVL.